The 2 T cell receptor beta chains in this list originate from one sample, sequenced in a study of Ad26.COV2.S vaccination and SARS-CoV-2 variants. Measured with immunoSEQ multiplex PCR; TCRdb has only the in-frame clones, and not every one. The sample gives about 390,000 clones, about 92% of which show up once; approximately 1.6% is in the top ten. Documented treatment: 15 to 20 received Ad26.COV2.S at low or high dose, single or two shots; 5 received placebo; per-sample allocation not given. After the first vaccine or placebo injection, samples were drawn on day 63. This material consisted of peripheral blood, taken in a trial of Ad26.COV2.S vaccine versus placebo. All receptors derive from a person between 18 and 65 years old who received the Ad26.COV2.S COVID-19 vaccine or a placebo.

This clone was counted once. The chain links TRBV4-1 to TRBJ1-2; D is undetermined. The CDR3 loop spans 13 amino acids. The germline V and J ends were trimmed by 3 bases and 4 bases, with 9 bases remaining between them. CDR1 and CDR2 from the germline V gene are MGHRA and YSYEKL. CDR3 sequence: CASSQISSYGYTF. CDR3 in DNA: TGCGCCAGCAGCCAGATTAGCAGCTATGGCTACACCTTC.

This chain uses TRBV7-9 with TRBJ2-2; D is ambiguous. Germline CDR1 is SEHNR and CDR2 is FQNEAQ (reference sequence). With 3 bases removed from V and 6 bases from J, the gap between germline ends came to 5 bases. CDR3 length equals 12 residues. CDR3 coding DNA: TGTGCCAGCAGCTTTTTTTCCGGGGAGCTGTTTTTT. This codes for CASSFFSGELFF.